This T cell receptor beta chain derives from a study of cytomegalovirus exposure and HLA in healthy donors. Study-wide background: A previous analysis identified approximately 120 million unique TCR beta sequences derived from 180 million or so T cells.

A word on this clone: Its matching antigen is unknown.

Amplification used 60 Vbeta primers and 13 Jbeta primers. TCRdb keeps only in-frame clones here, not all; method: immunoSEQ multiplex PCR. The table lists 85,000 to 130,000 clones, around three quarters of them singletons, with around 3.8% in the top ten. Study conclusions and caveats: The study listed approximately 160 cytomegalovirus-associated TCR beta chains.

Sequencing input: PBMCs. The source is a woman aged 50 to 65 in good health and CMV-seropositive.

The CDR3 region has the DNA TGTGCCAGCAGCGCACCGGGACAGTTCAATGAGCAGTTCTTC. This gives the protein CASSAPGQFNEQFF. The chain couples TRBV9 to TRBJ2-1; TRBD1 aligns across 7 bases. V shed 3 bases and J 6 bases; nucleotides not matched to a gene: 6. Looked up from germline, CDR1 is SGDLS and CDR2 is YYNGEE. The CDR3 consists of 14 residues.